This T cell receptor beta chain was found in a study of blood T cell repertoires in COVID-19. Study-level background: In each case, the material was cDNA or gDNA derived from T cells, B-cell-depleted T cells, or PBMCs.

Original data processing: From reference gene primer amplification, estimates of nucleated cell counts were derived. Libraries were prepared by immunoSEQ multiplex PCR; TCRdb keeps only in-frame clonotypes and omits some of them. The V and J calls and clone size were taken over from that table, and D and trimming were inferred from the DNA. The sample includes some 130,000 clones, roughly nine tenths seen only once; the top ten take around 10%. It was during active infection that Seattle patients were enrolled and then longitudinally followed. The V and J ends lost 7 bases and 3 bases respectively, with 10 bases between them. The CDR3 runs to 11 residues. Germline CDR1 SQVTM, CDR2 ANQGSEA.

The sample taken for sequencing was peripheral blood. This chain connects TRBV29-1 to TRBJ2-7; TRBD1 might be the D (6 bases). This receptor was obtained from a woman in her seventies with COVID-19, enrolled during active disease. This chain's CDR3 is CSGGGLYEQYF. Here the CDR3 DNA reads TGCAGCGGTGGGGGCCTCTACGAGCAGTACTTC.